This TCR beta chain comes out of a study of blood T cell repertoires in COVID-19. About the research overall: T cells, B-cell-depleted T cells, or PBMCs supplied cDNA or gDNA.

The assay was immunoSEQ multiplex PCR, and TCRdb's table has in-frame clones only and misses some. This table holds 300,000 to 400,000 clones, under 95% found once. Material: peripheral blood. The sequence came from a woman under 30 who had recovered from COVID-19.

The CDR3 here is CASSPEVRRNYGYTF. In DNA, the CDR3 is TGTGCCAGCAGCCCAGAAGTTCGCCGAAACTATGGCTACACCTTC. The chain combines TRBV7-2 with TRBJ1-2; the D is unclear. The germline V gene encodes CDR1 SGHTA and CDR2 FQGNSA. V was pared by 5 bases and J by 2 bases, with 15 bases between. CDR3 size: 15 residues. The full variable domain, with the rest looked up from reference TRBV7-2 and TRBJ1-2, is GAGVSQSPSNKVTEKGKDVELRCDPISGHTALYWYRQSLGQGLEFLIYFQGNSAPDKSGLPSDRFSAERTGGSVSTLTIQRTQQEDSAVYLCASSPEVRRNYGYTFGSGTRLTVV.